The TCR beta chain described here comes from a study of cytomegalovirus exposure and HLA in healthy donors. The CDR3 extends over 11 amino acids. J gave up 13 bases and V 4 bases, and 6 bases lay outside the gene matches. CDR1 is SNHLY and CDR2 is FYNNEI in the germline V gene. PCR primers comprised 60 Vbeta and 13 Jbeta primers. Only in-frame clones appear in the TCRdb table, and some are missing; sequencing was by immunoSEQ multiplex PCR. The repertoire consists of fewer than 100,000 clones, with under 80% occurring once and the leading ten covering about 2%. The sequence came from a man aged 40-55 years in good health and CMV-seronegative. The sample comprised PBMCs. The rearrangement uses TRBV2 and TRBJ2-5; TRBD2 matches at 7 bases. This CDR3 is CASSVERDPYF. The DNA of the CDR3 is TGTGCCAGCAGTGTAGAGCGGGATCCGTACTTC.